Listed here are 7 T cell receptor beta chains from one sample, sequenced in a study of blood T cells in healthy people across ages. A sample-barcoded 5' primer and a J-beta primer mix were used in a second PCR of about 7 to 12 cycles. Via MiXCR, TCRdb re-called the 5' RACE reads, giving one row per CDR3 protein. This table has hundreds of thousands of distinct CDR3 sequences, roughly 27% appearing once. Sequencing input: blood. These receptors came from a woman in her seventies in good health.

This clonotype turned up a few times. The V and J genes are TRBV20-1 and TRBJ2-2; 10 bases are a match to TRBD2. Germline CDR1 reads DFQATT; CDR2 reads SNEGSKA (reference sequence). CDR3 length equals 15 residues. The trim removed 2 bases at V and 4 bases at J, leaving 4 bases unmatched. As DNA, the CDR3 is TGCAGTGCTAGACCCGGGACTAGCGTCACCGGGGAGCTGTTTTTT. Its translation: CSARPGTSVTGELFF.

The chain employs TRBV11-2 and TRBJ1-1; D gene uncertain. The CDR3 loop spans 14 amino acids. Trimming took 5 bases from V and 3 from J, leaving 13 bases between them. Germline assignment: CDR1 SGHAT and CDR2 FQNNGV. CDR3 amino acids: CASSRPPEDTEAFF. CDR3 nucleotide sequence: TGTGCCAGCAGCCGCCCGCCCGAAGACACTGAAGCTTTCTTT. Complete variable domain (other parts from reference TRBV11-2 and TRBJ1-1): EAGVAQSPRYKIIEKRQSVAFWCNPISGHATLYWYQQILGQGPKLLIQFQNNGVVDDSQLPKDRFSAERLKGVDSTLKIQPAKLEDSAVYLCASSRPPEDTEAFFGQGTRLTVV.

This clonotype has more than one count but fewer than ten. J is TRBJ1-1 and V is TRBV3-1, with D tentatively TRBD1 (5 bases). With 3 bases removed from V and 11 bases from J, the gap between germline ends came to 10 bases. Germline V gives CDR1 LGHDT, CDR2 YNNKEL (reference sequence). The CDR3 is 11 residues long. CDR3 sequence reads: CASSHRAEAFF. The DNA of the CDR3 is TGTGCCAGCAGCCACAGGGCGGAGGCTTTCTTT.

The genes are TRBV29-1 and TRBJ2-5; no definite D call. Germline V gene data show CDR1 as SQVTM and CDR2 as ANQGSEA. The CDR3 has 12 residues. V was trimmed by 7 bases and J by 2 bases, leaving 11 bases between them. The CDR3 nucleotides read TGCAGCGCAAGTCAGTGGCAAGAGACCCAGTACTTC. This gives the protein CSASQWQETQYF.

The chain uses TRBV7-2 and TRBJ2-2, with D hard to call. Germline lookup yields CDR1 SGHTA and CDR2 FQGNSA. This CDR3 comprises 15 residues. V was cut by 5 bases and J by 0 bases, with 10 bases left in between. The DNA of the CDR3 is TGTGCCAGCAGCCTGGACGGTACGAACACCGGGGAGCTGTTTTTT. Its translation: CASSLDGTNTGELFF.

V gene TRBV19 combines with J gene TRBJ2-1; no reliable D call. V was clipped by 4 bases and J by 5 bases, with 12 bases between them. Per germline, CDR1 LNHDA and CDR2 SQIVND (reference sequence). This CDR3 has 14 amino acids. CDR3 DNA sequence: TGTGCCAGTAGTAGTCCCAATGGAGACAATGAGCAGTTCTTC. Protein: CASSSPNGDNEQFF.

V and J are TRBV24-1 and TRBJ2-7, with 7 bases that match TRBD2. With V trimmed by 3 bases and J by 5 bases, 15 bases remained unmatched. The CDR3 length is 17 residues. In germline, CDR1 is KGHDR, CDR2 SFDVKD. CDR3 coding DNA: TGTGCCACCAGTGATCTCGGGGAGGGTGTCCTTTCCCACGAGCAGTACTTC. This encodes CATSDLGEGVLSHEQYF.